The sequence of this TCR beta chain was determined in a study of blood T cell repertoires in COVID-19. Study context: Recovered participants had two consecutive negative NP/OP PCR tests, healthcare professional clearance, or symptom resolution.

The cohort comprised adults aged 18 to 89 years residing in about two dozen US areas. In assigning cohorts, the study relied on participant-reported clinical history. This CDR3 has 15 amino acids. The germline V gene encodes CDR1 SEHNR and CDR2 FQNEAQ (reference sequence). Trimming removed 7 bases at V and 4 bases at J, with 14 bases between. Per the original data handling: Estimated nucleated cell counts came from reference gene primer amplification. Only in-frame clones appear in the TCRdb table, and some are missing; sequencing was by immunoSEQ multiplex PCR. From that table come the V and J calls and clone size; the DNA was used to work out D and trimming. The table lists around 300,000 clones, around nine tenths of them singletons.

This rearrangement joins TRBV7-9 to TRBJ1-6; no definite D call. This clonotype originated in a woman aged 60-75 years in a cohort exposed to, infected with or recovered from COVID-19 (not recorded which). The sample comprised PBMCs or T cells enriched from blood (not recorded which). CDR3 nucleotide sequence: TGTGCCAGCACCTCCGCCGGAGGGTATAATTCACCCCTCCACTTT. Translation: CASTSAGGYNSPLHF.